This TCR beta chain was identified in a study of T cell responses to AZD1222 COVID-19 vaccine. This clone was counted only a few times. The target antigen is unknown. Study-wide results and caveats: Samples come after the peak T cell response, not at day 14.

Here immunoSEQ multiplex PCR was the method, and the copy in TCRdb shows in-frame clones only, minus some. The sample carries 120,000 or so clones, roughly nine tenths recorded once. Germline CDR1 and CDR2: LGHDT and YNNKEL (reference sequence). The CDR3 spans 16 residues. Trimming removed 4 bases at V and 8 bases at J, with 20 bases between. This material consisted of peripheral blood, taken on day 0 of AZD1222 vaccination. The V call is TRBV3-1 (or the pseudogene TRBV3-2), the J call TRBJ1-4, with D possibly being TRBD1 (6 bases). The source is an adult in good health. The CDR3, as DNA: TGTGCCAGCAGCCTATCCCGGACAGCTCTGTCCGAAAAACTGTTTTTT. Protein product: CASSLSRTALSEKLFF.